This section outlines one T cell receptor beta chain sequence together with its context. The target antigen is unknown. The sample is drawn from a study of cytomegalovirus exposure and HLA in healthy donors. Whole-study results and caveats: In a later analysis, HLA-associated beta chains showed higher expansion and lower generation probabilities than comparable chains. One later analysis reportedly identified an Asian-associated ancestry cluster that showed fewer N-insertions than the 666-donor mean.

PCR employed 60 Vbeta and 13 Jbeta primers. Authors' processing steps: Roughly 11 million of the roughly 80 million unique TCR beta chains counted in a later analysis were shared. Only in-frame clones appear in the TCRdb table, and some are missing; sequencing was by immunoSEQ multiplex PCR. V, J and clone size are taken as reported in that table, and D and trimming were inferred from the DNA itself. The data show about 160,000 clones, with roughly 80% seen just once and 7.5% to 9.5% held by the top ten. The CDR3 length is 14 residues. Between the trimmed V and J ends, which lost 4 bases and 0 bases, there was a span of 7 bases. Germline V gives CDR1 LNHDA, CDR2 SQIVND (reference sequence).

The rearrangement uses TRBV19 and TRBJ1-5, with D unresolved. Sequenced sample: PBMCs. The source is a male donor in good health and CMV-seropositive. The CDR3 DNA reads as TGTGCCAGTAGTACCTTAAATAGCAATCAGCCCCAGCATTTT. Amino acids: CASSTLNSNQPQHF.